The sequence of this TCR beta chain was determined in a study of post-analysis software for immune sequencing data. Whole-study findings and limits: Under the F measure, samples that were prepared in one batch clustered strongly together. Normalized Chao1 diversity was significantly lower in multiple sclerosis patients than in controls. When patients were compared with controls, five TRBV segments were more frequent, TRBV5-6, TRBV5-1 and TRBV20-1 among them.

Unique molecular identifiers were present in the TCR beta cDNA libraries. T cells numbering about 0.85 to 10 million yielded cDNA molecules that totaled approximately 500,000. TCRdb re-called the PCR reads through MiXCR, storing one row per CDR3 protein. The profile covers about 820,000 distinct CDR3 sequences, with approximately 53% appearing a single time and 4.6% taken by the ten largest. The CDR3 runs 13 residues. Trimming stripped 3 bases from V and 7 bases from J, with 12 bases between. Concerning this clonotype: Antigen unknown.

The sample was blood. This receptor was taken from a girl aged 10 to 17 with multiple sclerosis. V gene TRBV12-3 or TRBV12-4 combines with J gene TRBJ1-2, with TRBD1 as a possible D gene (6 bases). The CDR3 spells CASSLNREGGYTF. As DNA, the CDR3 is TGTGCCAGCAGTTTGAACAGGGAGGGTGGCTACACCTTC.